The next 18 T cell receptor beta chains were all read from a single sample in a study of somatic mutations in cytotoxic T cells in rheumatoid arthritis. Some clones are missing from TCRdb's copy, which holds only in-frame ones; the method was immunoSEQ multiplex PCR. The sample contains about 17,000 clones, approximately 84% of which appear only once. Sequencing was carried out using CD8+ T cells sorted from blood. Receptors originate from an adult with rheumatoid arthritis.

This clone was seen only a few times. This chain uses TRBV7-9 with TRBJ1-2; D might be TRBD1 (6 bases). V lost 5 bases, J lost 0 bases, and 19 bases lay in between. The CDR3 covers 17 residues. Germline V gives CDR1 SEHNR, CDR2 FQNEAQ (reference sequence). The CDR3 bases are TGTGCCAGCAGCGTACAGGGTATAGGGGCCACTAACTATGGCTACACCTTC. The encoded protein is CASSVQGIGATNYGYTF. Variable domain in full (rest from reference TRBV7-9 and TRBJ1-2): DTGVSQNPRHKITKRGQNVTFRCDPISEHNRLYWYRQTLGQGPEFLTYFQNEAQLEKSRLLSDRFSAERPKGSFSTLEIQRTEQGDSAMYLCASSVQGIGATNYGYTFGSGTRLTVV.

This clone was seen a single time. This chain joins TRBV13 and TRBJ2-1; TRBD2 matches at 9 bases. The CDR3 runs to 17 residues. Germline V gene sequence: CDR1 PRHDT, CDR2 FYEKMQ (reference sequence). V shed 5 bases, J shed 7 bases, and the junction held 15 bases outside the gene matches. The CDR3 spells CASSPQPAGGPLNEQFF. The CDR3 DNA reads TGTGCCAGCAGCCCGCAACCCGCGGGAGGGCCTTTGAATGAGCAGTTCTTC.

V and J are TRBV6-5 and TRBJ1-1; D possibly corresponds to TRBD1 (6 bases). V lost 1 base and J 4 bases, leaving 10 bases between the germline ends. The CDR3 is 14 residues long. The germline V gene encodes CDR1 MNHEY and CDR2 SVGAGI. The CDR3: CASSYWGLGTEAFF. The CDR3 DNA reads as TGTGCCAGCAGTTACTGGGGGCTGGGCACTGAAGCTTTCTTT.

The J gene is TRBJ2-1, the V gene TRBV4-1, with a tentative D call TRBD1 (5 bases). Between the trimmed V and J ends, which lost 4 bases and 7 bases, there was a span of 14 bases. CDR3 length: 14 amino acids. Germline lookup yields CDR1 MGHRA and CDR2 YSYEKL. The CDR3 DNA reads TGCGCCAGCAGCCCACCTCCCCCAGGGAATGAGCAGTTCTTC. Amino acid sequence: CASSPPPPGNEQFF.

The chain employs TRBV6-1 and TRBJ1-4, with 12 bases identical to TRBD1. The germline gives CDR1 MNHNS, CDR2 SASEGT. The CDR3 is made up of 21 amino acids. The J segment lost 2 bases and the V segment lost 2 bases, leaving 15 bases of the junction unmatched. The CDR3 spells CASSELRWWDRGQGTNEKLFF. In nucleotides, the CDR3 is TGTGCCAGCAGTGAACTCCGCTGGTGGGACAGGGGGCAGGGGACTAATGAAAAACTGTTTTTT.

This sequence joins TRBV11-2 and TRBJ2-7; TRBD2 matches 13 bases. The length of the CDR3 is 16 residues. V trimming: 5 bases; J trimming: 4 bases; junction bases outside the gene matches: 8. Germline CDR1 SGHAT, CDR2 FQNNGV. CDR3 DNA: TGTGCCAGCAGCCCGTGGACTAGCGGGAGCCGGTACGAGCAGTACTTC. It translates to CASSPWTSGSRYEQYF.

The chain employs TRBV9 and TRBJ2-1, with D unclear. Germline CDR1 reads SGDLS; CDR2 reads YYNGEE. This CDR3 region has 15 residues. The V end was cut by 4 bases, the J end by 0 bases, with 11 bases between. The CDR3 loop reads CASSPFISSYNEQFF. The CDR3 DNA reads TGTGCCAGCAGCCCTTTTATTAGCTCCTACAATGAGCAGTTCTTC.

This chain links TRBV28 with TRBJ2-1; 8 bases are a match to TRBD2. After removal of 4 bases from V and 5 bases from J, the junction contained 7 bases not matched to a gene. Germline V gene sequence: CDR1 MDHEN, CDR2 SYDVKM. This CDR3 comprises 15 residues. The CDR3 DNA reads as TGTGCCAGCAGTTCCCTACTAGCGGCAGACAATGAGCAGTTCTTC. Its translation: CASSSLLAADNEQFF.

The CDR3 DNA follows: TGTGCCAGCAGCACTACAGGGTCCAACTATGGCTACACCTTC. Translating it yields CASSTTGSNYGYTF. The gene calls are TRBV5-4 and TRBJ1-2; D might be TRBD1 (6 bases). CDR3 length equals 14 residues. CDR1 is SGHNT and CDR2 is YYREEE in the germline V gene (reference sequence). Trimming shortened V by 4 bases and J by 2 bases, and 12 bases separated the two germline ends.

The CDR3: CASSLSSGSRNEQFF. The CDR3 region has the DNA TGTGCCAGCAGCTTATCTAGCGGGAGTAGAAATGAGCAGTTCTTC. This sequence joins TRBV11-2 and TRBJ2-1; 10 bases match TRBD2. Germline V gene data show CDR1 as SGHAT and CDR2 as FQNNGV. The CDR3 loop spans 15 amino acids. V shed 2 bases, J shed 7 bases, and the junction held 5 bases outside the gene matches.

The chain combines TRBV28 with TRBJ2-5; TRBD2 is a possible D gene (6 bases). The J call may be incorrect, as the DNA end agrees better with TRBJ2-7. Germline V gene data show CDR1 as MDHEN and CDR2 as SYDVKM. CDR3 length: 13 amino acids. DNA of the CDR3: TGTGCCAGCAGTTTCCGGGGGTCCCACGAGCAGTACTTC. This translates into CASSFRGSHEQYF.

The chain couples TRBV7-9 to TRBJ1-3; a possible D gene is TRBD1 (5 bases). Deletions cut 8 bases from V and 0 bases from J, with 11 bases between. From germline, CDR1 is SEHNR and CDR2 FQNEAQ (reference sequence). The length of the CDR3 is 14 residues. CDR3 bases: TGTGCCAGCGATATGGGGGTCTCTGGAAACACCATATATTTT. It codes for CASDMGVSGNTIYF. Combining the CDR3 with reference TRBV7-9 and TRBJ1-3 gives the whole variable domain DTGVSQNPRHKITKRGQNVTFRCDPISEHNRLYWYRQTLGQGPEFLTYFQNEAQLEKSRLLSDRFSAERPKGSFSTLEIQRTEQGDSAMYLCASDMGVSGNTIYFGEGSWLTVV.

This clone was detected a few times. The chain is built from TRBV25-1 and TRBJ1-2, with D hard to call. Germline V gives CDR1 MGHDK, CDR2 SYGVNS. Trimming left V 6 bases short and J 3 bases short, with 11 bases between. The length of the CDR3 is 13 residues. CDR3: CASSYRTDYGYTF. DNA of the CDR3: TGTGCCAGCAGCTACCGGACGGACTATGGCTACACCTTC.

V and J are TRBV7-9 and TRBJ1-1; D unclear. This CDR3 is built from 15 residues. Germline loops: CDR1 SEHNR, CDR2 FQNEAQ (reference sequence). The ends were cut back, 1 base at V and 7 bases at J, with 16 bases in the middle. CDR3 amino acids: CASSLGFSAGDEAFF. Written as DNA, the CDR3 is TGTGCCAGCAGCTTAGGTTTTAGTGCGGGAGATGAAGCTTTCTTT.

This clone occurred once. The chain carries TRBV7-9 and TRBJ1-2; no firm D call. V lost 5 bases, J lost 4 bases, and 5 bases lay in between. The CDR3 loop spans 11 amino acids. Looked up from germline, CDR1 is SEHNR and CDR2 is FQNEAQ (reference sequence). The chain's CDR3 is CASSRIYGYTF. CDR3 coding DNA: TGTGCCAGCAGCCGTATCTATGGCTACACCTTC.

The CDR3 DNA sequence: TGTGCCAGCAGCTCCACAGGGATTCATGAAAAACTGTTTTTT. Amino acids: CASSSTGIHEKLFF. This chain uses TRBV13 with TRBJ1-4, with a weak D call TRBD1 (6 bases). V was clipped by 4 bases and J by 6 bases, with 12 bases between them. The CDR3 spans 14 residues. The V gene's germline CDR1 is PRHDT and CDR2 FYEKMQ (reference sequence).

The chain employs TRBV5-6 and TRBJ2-1; a weak D match, TRBD2 (6 bases). The germline V gene encodes CDR1 SGHDT and CDR2 YYEEEE. This CDR3 comprises 16 residues. Trimming left V 4 bases short and J 3 bases short, with 17 bases between. The CDR3 DNA reads as TGTGCCAGCAGCCTATGGGGGGAGCGCAACTACAATGAGCAGTTCTTC. It is translated as CASSLWGERNYNEQFF.

This chain connects TRBV7-9 to TRBJ2-2; a possible D gene is TRBD1 (8 bases). Trimming removed 6 bases at V and 5 bases at J, with 22 bases between. The CDR3 length is 17 residues. Per the germline V gene, CDR1 is SEHNR and CDR2 is FQNEAQ (reference sequence). CDR3 amino acids: CASRGQVNERGTGELFF. The DNA of the CDR3 is TGTGCCAGCAGGGGACAGGTTAATGAGCGGGGTACCGGGGAGCTGTTTTTT.